The rows below give T cell receptor beta chains drawn from one sample of a study of T-cell reconstitution after alpha-beta-depleted transplantation in children. TCRdb recomputed calls from the PCR reads with MiXCR, one row per CDR3 protein. The sample records hundreds of thousands of distinct CDR3 sequences, approximately 19% being singletons. This material consisted of PBMCs, mostly from graft donor cells, taken 360 days after TCRalphabeta/CD19-depleted stem cell transplant. The receptors were sampled from a male patient between 2 and 10 years old who had a stem cell transplant for acute lymphoblastic leukemia, so the T cells may come from the graft donor. CDR3s include the opening cysteine and the closing phenylalanine or tryptophan. Each record gives: V gene, J gene, D gene, clone size, CDR3 DNA, CDR3 protein. D genes are given only for firm matches. Where a row states a size, it is once, few, many or the class of an expanded clone; other rows omit it.

TRBV6-2/TRBV6-3	TRBJ2-1	TRBD2	once	TGTGCCAGCAGGCCAACTCCGACTAGCGGGGGGATTGGCTCCTACAATGAGCAGTTCTTC	CASRPTPTSGGIGSYNEQFF
TRBV7-2	TRBJ1-4	-	-	TGTGCCAGCAGCCCCTATGCAGGGCGGGAGGAAAAACTGTTTTTT	CASSPYAGREEKLFF
TRBV5-6	TRBJ2-1	TRBD1	few	TGTGCCAGCAGCTCTCCCGAGGACAGGCTCGGTGAGCAGTTCTTC	CASSSPEDRLGEQFF
TRBV7-2	TRBJ2-1	-	few	TGTGCCAGCACCACCGAGGTTAACCCACGCTACAATGAGCAGTTCTTC	CASTTEVNPRYNEQFF
TRBV5-4	TRBJ2-2	-	-	TGTGCCAGCAGCCCTCTGTCCAGAAGCACCGGGGAGCTGTTTTTT	CASSPLSRSTGELFF
TRBV5-1	TRBJ1-1	-	-	TGCGCCAGCAGCCAAGGGGGAAGAGCTGAAGCTTTCTTT	CASSQGGRAEAFF
TRBV20-1	TRBJ2-2	TRBD1	-	TGCAGTGCTAGTTACTGGCAGGGGGCGTACACCGGGGAGCTGTTTTTT	CSASYWQGAYTGELFF
TRBV9	TRBJ2-3	-	few	TGTGCCAGCAGCGTACTAGGAGTAGCAGATACGCAGTATTTT	CASSVLGVADTQYF
TRBV27	TRBJ1-6	-	few	TGTGCCAGCAGTCCCAGGGACACTCCCAGATCACCCCTCCACTTT	CASSPRDTPRSPLHF
TRBV12-3/TRBV12-4	TRBJ1-4	TRBD1	-	TGTGCCAGCACCAGGACAGGGGTGAGGAATGAAAAACTGTTTTTT	CASTRTGVRNEKLFF
TRBV12-5	TRBJ2-3	-	-	TGTGCTAGTGGTAAGCCCGCCGGGGCCCAGGCAAGCACAGATACGCAGTATTTT	CASGKPAGAQASTDTQYF
TRBV2	TRBJ1-1	-	-	TGTGCCAGCAGTTCAGGGGACCATGTAGAAGCTTTCTTT	CASSSGDHVEAFF
TRBV10-2	TRBJ2-1	-	few	TGCGCCAGCAGTGAGAATAGGGTTCGTTACGGAGGGGTGAACAATGAGCAGTTCTTC	CASSENRVRYGGVNNEQFF
TRBV29-1	TRBJ2-3	-	few	TGCAGCGTTGAAGATCTTGAGGGGGTCGTCGGCACAGATACGCAGTATTTT	CSVEDLEGVVGTDTQYF
TRBV7-8	TRBJ1-6	TRBD1	-	TGTGCCAGCAGCTTAGGGACAGGCGATCCCCTCCACTTT	CASSLGTGDPLHF
TRBV11-3	TRBJ2-1	TRBD2	few	TGTGCCAGCAGCTTAGGGAGACTAGCCCGGTTCGGTGAGCAGTTCTTC	CASSLGRLARFGEQFF
TRBV2	TRBJ2-2	-	few	TGTGCCAGCAGGACGGGGGCTCGGACCGGGGAGCTGTTTTTT	CASRTGARTGELFF
TRBV2	TRBJ2-3	-	few	TGTGCCACCCGACCGGACACAGATACGCAGTATTTT	CATRPDTDTQYF
TRBV29-1	TRBJ2-7	-	-	TGCAGCGTTGAAGTCGGGGCGGCGCAGGGAACCTACGAGCAGTACTTC	CSVEVGAAQGTYEQYF
TRBV3-1	TRBJ1-5	-	-	TGTGCCTGCAGCCAATTAGGGGCGTTGGCCCAGCATTTT	CACSQLGALAQHF
TRBV12-3/TRBV12-4	TRBJ2-7	-	few	TGTGCCAGCAGTTTTCGGGACACCTACTACGAGCAGTACTTC	CASSFRDTYYEQYF
TRBV4-3	TRBJ2-3	-	-	TGCGCCAGCAGCCAACGACAGATGGCAGATACGCAGTATTTT	CASSQRQMADTQYF
TRBV5-4	TRBJ2-1	-	once	TGTGCCAGCAGCGCCTCGTATGAGCAGTTCTTC	CASSASYEQFF
TRBV28	TRBJ2-5	-	few	TGTGCCAGCAGCCCGACCGGGAGATCAGAGACCCAGTACTTC	CASSPTGRSETQYF
TRBV12-3/TRBV12-4	TRBJ1-4	-	-	TGTGCCAGCAGTTTTGGGGGAGCCACTAATGAAAAACTGTTTTTT	CASSFGGATNEKLFF